A selection of T cell receptor beta chains follows, all from one sample in a study of T cell changes during pregnancy in multiple sclerosis. Generated by immunoSEQ multiplex PCR, the TCRdb table keeps only in-frame clones and is missing some. The data show some 83,000 clones, 90% to 95% seen once. The starting material was PBMCs, obtained in the first trimester of pregnancy. These receptors came from a female donor in good health, serving as a control in a pregnancy study. Some clones in this sample may be carry-over from other donors' samples. The CDR3 runs from the conserved cysteine through the conserved F or W. Each record gives: J gene, clone size, D gene, V gene, CDR3 DNA, CDR3 protein. The D gene is left open where the match is weak. Expanded clones are given a class, and other clones once, few, many or no size at all.

J gene: TRBJ2-1; clone size: -; D gene: TRBD2; V gene: TRBV5-1; CDR3 DNA: TGCGCCAGCAGCTTCGGTAGCGGGGAGCAGTTCTTC; CDR3 protein: CASSFGSGEQFF
J gene: TRBJ2-7; clone size: once; D gene: TRBD1; V gene: TRBV19; CDR3 DNA: TGTGCCAGTAGTAACCTACAGGGGGCAGGGTACGAGCAGTACTTC; CDR3 protein: CASSNLQGAGYEQYF
J gene: TRBJ2-7; clone size: -; D gene: -; V gene: TRBV28; CDR3 DNA: TGTGCCAGCAGTTTGCCAAGGGGGGGATCCTACGAGCAGTACTTC; CDR3 protein: CASSLPRGGSYEQYF
J gene: TRBJ2-5; clone size: -; D gene: -; V gene: TRBV28; CDR3 DNA: TGTGCCAGGGGATCCAAGGGCAGGGCAGAGACCCAGTACTTC; CDR3 protein: CARGSKGRAETQYF
J gene: TRBJ2-7; clone size: -; D gene: -; V gene: TRBV28; CDR3 DNA: TGTGCCAGCAGTACAGACAGCTCCTACGAGCAGTACTTC; CDR3 protein: CASSTDSSYEQYF
J gene: TRBJ2-5; clone size: -; D gene: TRBD1; V gene: TRBV5-5; CDR3 DNA: TGTGCCAGCAGCCACGACAGGGGGCGGTGGGAGACCCAGTACTTC; CDR3 protein: CASSHDRGRWETQYF
J gene: TRBJ2-5; clone size: -; D gene: TRBD1; V gene: TRBV6-5; CDR3 DNA: TGTGCCAGCAGCCAACAGGGGGCGGGGGAGACCCAGTACTTC; CDR3 protein: CASSQQGAGETQYF
J gene: TRBJ1-1; clone size: -; D gene: -; V gene: TRBV7-2; CDR3 DNA: TGTGCCAGCAGCTCCCGTGGGCAGGGGTTGGGAGCCACTGAAGCTTTCTTT; CDR3 protein: CASSSRGQGLGATEAFF
J gene: TRBJ2-7; clone size: -; D gene: -; V gene: TRBV5-1; CDR3 DNA: TGCGCCAGCAGCTTGCGGGCTAGCTGGGACGAGCAGTACTTC; CDR3 protein: CASSLRASWDEQYF
J gene: TRBJ2-5; clone size: -; D gene: -; V gene: TRBV7-6; CDR3 DNA: TGTGCCAGCAGCCCGGGGAAAGAGACCCAGTACTTC; CDR3 protein: CASSPGKETQYF
J gene: TRBJ2-3; clone size: -; D gene: TRBD2; V gene: TRBV5-5; CDR3 DNA: TGTGCCAGCAGCCGGACTAGCGGGGGGTCAGATACGCAGTATTTT; CDR3 protein: CASSRTSGGSDTQYF
J gene: TRBJ2-1; clone size: -; D gene: TRBD2; V gene: TRBV5-1; CDR3 DNA: TGCGCCAGCAGCTTGGGTGCTAGCGGGGGAGGCAATGAGCAGTTCTTC; CDR3 protein: CASSLGASGGGNEQFF
J gene: TRBJ1-5; clone size: -; D gene: -; V gene: TRBV6-5; CDR3 DNA: TGTGCCAGCTCGGTCGGGGTGGACAATCAGCCCCAGCATTTT; CDR3 protein: CASSVGVDNQPQHF
J gene: TRBJ2-5; clone size: -; D gene: -; V gene: TRBV5-8; CDR3 DNA: TGTGCCAGCAGCATCGACAGGGGAGGGGAGACCCAGTACTTC; CDR3 protein: CASSIDRGGETQYF
J gene: TRBJ2-3; clone size: -; D gene: TRBD2; V gene: TRBV27; CDR3 DNA: TGTGCCAGCAGTCCCCGTGGGAGGGTAACAGATACGCAGTATTTT; CDR3 protein: CASSPRGRVTDTQYF
J gene: TRBJ2-1; clone size: -; D gene: -; V gene: TRBV7-8; CDR3 DNA: TGTGCCAGCAGCACCGCCGGGACTGGGAATGAGCAGTTCTTC; CDR3 protein: CASSTAGTGNEQFF
J gene: TRBJ2-7; clone size: -; D gene: TRBD1; V gene: TRBV14; CDR3 DNA: TGTGCCAGCAGCCCAACCCCCGGGACAGGGAACTACGAGCAGTACTTC; CDR3 protein: CASSPTPGTGNYEQYF
J gene: TRBJ2-3; clone size: -; D gene: TRBD2; V gene: TRBV5-5; CDR3 DNA: TGTGCCAGCAGCCTCGGGACTAGCGTTGATACGCAGTATTTT; CDR3 protein: CASSLGTSVDTQYF
J gene: TRBJ2-5; clone size: -; D gene: TRBD1; V gene: TRBV30; CDR3 DNA: TGTGCCTGGGGTATTGGACAGGACCAAGAGACCCAGTACTTC; CDR3 protein: CAWGIGQDQETQYF
J gene: TRBJ2-7; clone size: -; D gene: -; V gene: TRBV4-1; CDR3 DNA: TGCGCCAGCAGCCAAGACCGCACAGCCACGGTCTACGAGCAGTACTTC; CDR3 protein: CASSQDRTATVYEQYF
J gene: TRBJ1-1; clone size: -; D gene: TRBD1; V gene: TRBV6-1; CDR3 DNA: TGTGCCAGCAGTGAAAACAGGGGGCTGGGCGGCACTGAAGCTTTCTTT; CDR3 protein: CASSENRGLGGTEAFF
J gene: TRBJ1-2; clone size: -; D gene: -; V gene: TRBV25-1; CDR3 DNA: TGTGCCAGCAGTGAATCGGTCAACTATGGCTACACCTTC; CDR3 protein: CASSESVNYGYTF
J gene: TRBJ2-4; clone size: -; D gene: -; V gene: TRBV5-6; CDR3 DNA: TGTGCCAGCAGTACAGGACGGCTAGCCAAAAACATTCAGTACTTC; CDR3 protein: CASSTGRLAKNIQYF
J gene: TRBJ2-1; clone size: -; D gene: -; V gene: TRBV7-9; CDR3 DNA: TGTGCCAGCAGCTTAGTCGGAGATGAGCAGTTCTTC; CDR3 protein: CASSLVGDEQFF
J gene: TRBJ2-5; clone size: -; D gene: -; V gene: TRBV10-3; CDR3 DNA: TGTGCCGTAGGACAGTCCCAAGAGACCCAGTACTTC; CDR3 protein: CAVGQSQETQYF
J gene: TRBJ2-2; clone size: -; D gene: -; V gene: TRBV5-1; CDR3 DNA: TGCGCCAGCAGCTCCGGACTCGCCGGGGAGCTGTTTTTT; CDR3 protein: CASSSGLAGELFF
J gene: TRBJ2-3; clone size: -; D gene: TRBD1; V gene: TRBV28; CDR3 DNA: TGTGCCAGCAGTTCCCGCCCCGGGACAGGATCCACAGATACGCAGTATTTT; CDR3 protein: CASSSRPGTGSTDTQYF
J gene: TRBJ2-1; clone size: -; D gene: -; V gene: TRBV4-1; CDR3 DNA: TGCGCCAGCAGCCACCGATTACAGGGATCGGGCAATGAGCAGTTCTTC; CDR3 protein: CASSHRLQGSGNEQFF
J gene: TRBJ2-5; clone size: -; D gene: TRBD1; V gene: TRBV19; CDR3 DNA: TGTGCCAGTAGTTTAGGTTGGGGACAGGGTGGGAGGCAAGAGACCCAGTACTTC; CDR3 protein: CASSLGWGQGGRQETQYF
J gene: TRBJ1-5; clone size: -; D gene: -; V gene: TRBV4-2; CDR3 DNA: TGTGCCAGCAGCCAAGAGGGCAGGGGAGGGGAGCCCCAGCATTTT; CDR3 protein: CASSQEGRGGEPQHF
J gene: TRBJ2-7; clone size: few; D gene: TRBD1; V gene: TRBV7-2; CDR3 DNA: TGTGCCAGCAGCCCTCAGGGGGCTGGGGAGCAGTACTTC; CDR3 protein: CASSPQGAGEQYF
J gene: TRBJ2-7; clone size: -; D gene: TRBD2; V gene: TRBV28; CDR3 DNA: TGTGCCAGCAGACACCTAATAGCGGGAGGGCACTACGAGCAGTACTTC; CDR3 protein: CASRHLIAGGHYEQYF
J gene: TRBJ1-4; clone size: -; D gene: -; V gene: TRBV28; CDR3 DNA: TGTGCCAGCAGTTTAGTAGGGGTTAGGGCAACTAATGAAAAACTGTTTTTT; CDR3 protein: CASSLVGVRATNEKLFF
J gene: TRBJ2-7; clone size: -; D gene: TRBD1; V gene: TRBV28; CDR3 DNA: TGTGCCAGCAGGCCGACCGGGACAGGGTCCTACGAGCAGTACTTC; CDR3 protein: CASRPTGTGSYEQYF
J gene: TRBJ1-6; clone size: once; D gene: TRBD1; V gene: TRBV15; CDR3 DNA: TGTGCCACCAGCAGGGCAGGGGGCAATTCACCCCTCCACTTT; CDR3 protein: CATSRAGGNSPLHF
J gene: TRBJ1-1; clone size: -; D gene: TRBD1; V gene: TRBV28; CDR3 DNA: TGTGCCAGCAGTCCAGACAGGGCTAGTGAAGCTTTCTTT; CDR3 protein: CASSPDRASEAFF
J gene: TRBJ1-1; clone size: -; D gene: -; V gene: TRBV30; CDR3 DNA: TGTGCCTGGAGTAGGGGAAAGGTGGAAGCTTTCTTT; CDR3 protein: CAWSRGKVEAFF
J gene: TRBJ2-7; clone size: -; D gene: -; V gene: TRBV7-3; CDR3 DNA: TGTGCCAGCAGCGCTGGGGCAGGACCCTACGAGCAGTACTTC; CDR3 protein: CASSAGAGPYEQYF
J gene: TRBJ2-1; clone size: -; D gene: -; V gene: TRBV1; CDR3 DNA: TGCACCAGCAGCCAGGAACCCCGGGGGGGCGACTACAATGAGCAGTTCTTC; CDR3 protein: CTSSQEPRGGDYNEQFF
J gene: TRBJ1-5; clone size: -; D gene: -; V gene: TRBV28; CDR3 DNA: TGTGCCAGCAGTTTCTTCGATCAGCCCCAGCATTTT; CDR3 protein: CASSFFDQPQHF
J gene: TRBJ2-1; clone size: -; D gene: -; V gene: TRBV7-3; CDR3 DNA: TGTGCCAGCAGCTTAAGCGGACTAGGGGGTGAGCAGTTCTTC; CDR3 protein: CASSLSGLGGEQFF
J gene: TRBJ1-1; clone size: -; D gene: -; V gene: TRBV6-5; CDR3 DNA: TGTGCCAGCAGTTACAATCGGCAGGATGAAGCTTTCTTT; CDR3 protein: CASSYNRQDEAFF
J gene: TRBJ2-2; clone size: -; D gene: TRBD1; V gene: TRBV11-3; CDR3 DNA: TGTGCCAGCAGCGTATCCGGGACAGGGAGGGGAGTGAGCACCGGGGAGCTGTTTTTT; CDR3 protein: CASSVSGTGRGVSTGELFF
J gene: TRBJ1-2; clone size: -; D gene: -; V gene: TRBV6-5; CDR3 DNA: TGTGCCAGCAGTACGACAGGAAACTATGGCTACACCTTC; CDR3 protein: CASSTTGNYGYTF
J gene: TRBJ2-7; clone size: -; D gene: -; V gene: TRBV29-1; CDR3 DNA: TGCAGCGTTGGGAGGGCATCTACTCGCGACGAGCAGTACTTC; CDR3 protein: CSVGRASTRDEQYF
J gene: TRBJ2-7; clone size: -; D gene: -; V gene: TRBV4-2; CDR3 DNA: TGTGCCAGCAGCCAAGACATACGGGAGAACAACGAGCAGTACTTC; CDR3 protein: CASSQDIRENNEQYF
J gene: TRBJ2-1; clone size: -; D gene: -; V gene: TRBV2; CDR3 DNA: TGTGCCAGCAGTGTAACCGCCGGGCGGAGGAATGAGCAGTTCTTC; CDR3 protein: CASSVTAGRRNEQFF
J gene: TRBJ1-4; clone size: -; D gene: -; V gene: TRBV7-6; CDR3 DNA: TGTGCCAGCAGCCTCTTTGACAGACGTAATGAAAAACTGTTTTTT; CDR3 protein: CASSLFDRRNEKLFF
J gene: TRBJ2-7; clone size: -; D gene: -; V gene: TRBV28; CDR3 DNA: TGTGCCAGCAGTTTTTTACTCGGGCAGTACTTC; CDR3 protein: CASSFLLGQYF
J gene: TRBJ2-7; clone size: once; D gene: -; V gene: TRBV5-5; CDR3 DNA: TGTGCCAGCAGCTTGGGAGGGGGGACAGACCTCTACGAGCAGTACTTC; CDR3 protein: CASSLGGGTDLYEQYF
J gene: TRBJ1-4; clone size: -; D gene: TRBD1; V gene: TRBV2; CDR3 DNA: TGTGCCAGCAGCCAAGGGACAGTTAGCGAAAAACTGTTTTTT; CDR3 protein: CASSQGTVSEKLFF
J gene: TRBJ2-1; clone size: -; D gene: -; V gene: TRBV29-1; CDR3 DNA: TGCAGCGTTGCGGGACTGAGCTCCTACAATGAGCAGTTCTTC; CDR3 protein: CSVAGLSSYNEQFF
J gene: TRBJ1-3; clone size: -; D gene: TRBD1; V gene: TRBV29-1; CDR3 DNA: TGCAGCGTTACACAGGGGGCTGGAAACACCATATATTTT; CDR3 protein: CSVTQGAGNTIYF
J gene: TRBJ1-1; clone size: -; D gene: -; V gene: TRBV28; CDR3 DNA: TGTGCCAGCAGCCGGACAGTCGGAGCTTTCTTT; CDR3 protein: CASSRTVGAFF